Following are 21 T cell receptor beta chains from one sample sequenced in a study of blood T cell repertoires in COVID-19. Clones were sequenced by immunoSEQ multiplex PCR, and TCRdb holds only the in-frame ones, with some missing. The table has about 480,000 clones, 70% to 90% seen once. Material for sequencing was PBMCs or T cells enriched from blood (not recorded which). All receptors derive from a woman between 40 and 50 years old who had recovered from COVID-19.

The chain combines TRBV6-5 with TRBJ2-5; TRBD2 is a possible D gene (5 bases). The V end was cut by 2 bases, the J end by 4 bases, with 17 bases between. The V gene's germline CDR1 is MNHEY and CDR2 SVGAGI. The CDR3 runs 16 residues. The DNA for the CDR3 is TGTGCCAGCAGTTACGGCCAAGCTAGCTGGGGAGAGACCCAGTACTTC. Protein sequence: CASSYGQASWGETQYF.

The V and J genes are TRBV4-3 and TRBJ1-4; D not resolved. The V gene lost 0 bases and the J gene lost 4 bases, with 15 bases spanning the gap. The CDR3 is 17 amino acids. Germline V lookup: CDR1 LGHNA, CDR2 YSLEER. This chain's CDR3 is CASSQEGSGRFNEKLFF. CDR3 in DNA: TGCGCCAGCAGCCAAGAGGGGTCGGGAAGGTTTAATGAAAAACTGTTTTTT.

The chain carries TRBV19 and TRBJ1-5; possibly TRBD1 for D (6 bases). Deletions cut 5 bases from V and 1 base from J, with 9 bases between. The CDR3 sequence is 14 residues long. Germline V gene sequence: CDR1 LNHDA, CDR2 SQIVND (reference sequence). CDR3 residues: CASSFGQSNQPQHF. The CDR3 DNA reads as TGTGCCAGTAGTTTCGGACAGAGCAATCAGCCCCAGCATTTT.

This clone showed up just once. The V call is TRBV3-1 (or the pseudogene TRBV3-2), the J call TRBJ2-7; 8 nucleotides line up with TRBD2. Germline CDR1 and CDR2: LGHDT and YNNKEL (reference sequence). This CDR3 is built from 16 residues. The V gene end was trimmed by 0 bases and the J gene end by 0 bases; junction bases not matched to a gene: 4. The CDR3 DNA sequence: TGTGCCAGCAGCCAAGAGACTAGCGTCCCCTCCTACGAGCAGTACTTC. It translates to CASSQETSVPSYEQYF.

The sample holds one count of this clone. V gene TRBV9 combines with J gene TRBJ2-5; no reliable D call. The CDR3 consists of 14 residues. CDR1 SGDLS and CDR2 YYNGEE come from the germline V gene. With 0 bases removed from V and 4 bases from J, the gap between germline ends came to 10 bases. The CDR3, as DNA: TGTGCCAGCAGCGTAGCTACTCCGGGAGAGACCCAGTACTTC. It translates to CASSVATPGETQYF.

A single count supports this clone. This chain's CDR3 is CATSRDGLAVAYEQYF. DNA for the CDR3: TGTGCCACCAGCAGGGACGGACTAGCGGTGGCCTACGAGCAGTACTTC. V is TRBV15 and J is TRBJ2-7; 10 bases agree with TRBD2. Losses at the gene ends were 3 bases for V and 2 bases for J; bases not matched to a gene: 7. The CDR3 extends over 16 amino acids. CDR1 is LNHNV and CDR2 is YYDKDF in the germline V gene (reference sequence).

The rearrangement links TRBV6-5 to TRBJ2-1; maybe TRBD1 (6 bases). Germline V gives CDR1 MNHEY, CDR2 SVGAGI. V was shortened by 5 bases and J by 6 bases, with 17 bases between the two germline ends. This CDR3 comprises 15 residues. The CDR3 reads CASSRSGVRGNEQFF. CDR3 in DNA: TGTGCCAGCAGTCGGTCAGGGGTGAGGGGCAATGAGCAGTTCTTC.

The chain couples TRBV5-1 to TRBJ1-1, with 7 positions matching TRBD1. V lost 4 bases, J lost 3 bases, and 12 bases stayed unmatched. Per germline, CDR1 SGHRS and CDR2 YFSETQ. CDR3 length equals 16 residues. Here the CDR3 reads CASSMNRGGTDTEAFF. As DNA, the CDR3 is TGCGCCAGCAGCATGAACAGGGGAGGTACGGACACTGAAGCTTTCTTT.

The chain joins TRBV13 to TRBJ2-1, with 8 bases aligning to TRBD2. J was trimmed by 7 bases and V by 3 bases; bases with no gene match: 8. CDR1 is PRHDT and CDR2 is FYEKMQ in the germline V gene (reference sequence). The CDR3 length is 15 residues. CDR3 protein: CASSFSGSTGNEQFF. The CDR3 coding sequence is TGTGCCAGCAGCTTCAGCGGGAGTACTGGAAATGAGCAGTTCTTC.

This clone was picked up one time. This chain links TRBV4-3 with TRBJ2-7; 10 nucleotides agree with TRBD1. Germline V gives CDR1 LGHNA, CDR2 YSLEER. J gave up 0 bases and V 1 base, and 9 bases lay outside the gene matches. The length of the CDR3 is 18 residues. The CDR3 protein is CASSQAKGQGTYSYEQYF. CDR3 coding DNA: TGCGCCAGCAGCCAAGCTAAGGGACAGGGGACCTACTCCTACGAGCAGTACTTC.

This clone was seen a single time. The chain employs TRBV11-2 and TRBJ1-6; unclear D gene. Trimming cost V 1 base and J 8 bases, with 6 bases left between them. The CDR3 is 13 residues long. Germline V lookup: CDR1 SGHAT, CDR2 FQNNGV. CDR3 DNA sequence: TGTGCCAGCAGCTTAGTAGTTGATTCACCCCTCCACTTT. It specifies CASSLVVDSPLHF. The variable domain in full, with the rest retrieved from reference TRBV11-2 and TRBJ1-6, is EAGVAQSPRYKIIEKRQSVAFWCNPISGHATLYWYQQILGQGPKLLIQFQNNGVVDDSQLPKDRFSAERLKGVDSTLKIQPAKLEDSAVYLCASSLVVDSPLHFGNGTRLTVT.

As concerns this clone: Within the sample, other DNA sequences also encode this same CDR3. This chain connects TRBV27 to TRBJ2-1; 10 bases are shared with TRBD2. Per germline, CDR1 MNHEY and CDR2 SMNVEV (reference sequence). The CDR3 extends over 15 amino acids. With 6 bases clipped from V and 7 bases from J, the junction kept 9 bases outside the gene matches. CDR3 protein: CASSRRLAGGNEQFF. The CDR3 DNA is TGTGCCAGCAGCCGGAGACTAGCGGGCGGTAATGAGCAGTTCTTC.

This chain connects TRBV5-1 to TRBJ2-3; 11 nucleotides line up with TRBD2. The CDR3 is 16 amino acids. Germline CDR1 and CDR2: SGHRS and YFSETQ. V was clipped by 7 bases and J by 4 bases; unmatched bases: 11. CDR3 DNA sequence: TGCGCCAGCGAACTAGCGGGAGCCGGGGGTCCAGATACGCAGTATTTT. Protein sequence: CASELAGAGGPDTQYF.

Concerning this clone itself: Germline and junction disagree at one end, which may indicate a read error. This chain links TRBV6-2 or TRBV6-3 with TRBJ1-2; TRBD1 aligns across 7 bases. Germline CDR1 reads MNHEY; CDR2 reads SVGEGT. This CDR3 has 15 amino acids. The CDR3 sequence: CASSTERTGSHGYTF. The CDR3 DNA reads TGTGCCAGCAGTACGGAAAGGACAGGAAGCCATGGCTACACCTTT.

J is TRBJ2-1 and V is TRBV24-1; D is uncertain. V lost 9 bases and J lost 5, with 13 bases in between. The CDR3 runs 13 residues. Germline V gene lookup returns CDR1 KGHDR and CDR2 SFDVKD. The CDR3 is CATASSRNNEQFF. DNA of the CDR3: TGTGCCACCGCCTCTTCGAGGAACAATGAGCAGTTCTTC.

The rearrangement uses TRBV12-5 and TRBJ1-6; TRBD1 might be the D (6 bases). The CDR3 covers 17 residues. With 0 bases removed from V and 9 bases from J, the gap between germline ends came to 18 bases. The germline CDR1 and CDR2 sequences are LGHNT and FRNRAP. CDR3 nucleotide sequence: TGTGCTAGTGGTTTGGTACAAGTGGGGACAATCTTTTCACCCCTCCACTTT. Amino acid sequence: CASGLVQVGTIFSPLHF. The whole variable domain, remainder taken from reference TRBV12-5 and TRBJ1-6, is DARVTQTPRHKVTEMGQEVTMRCQPILGHNTVFWYRQTMMQGLELLAYFRNRAPLDDSGMPKDRFSAEMPDATLATLKIQPSEPRDSAVYFCASGLVQVGTIFSPLHFGNGTRLTVT.

The chain recombines TRBV9 with TRBJ1-6, with D possibly being TRBD1 (5 bases). Between the trimmed V and J ends, which lost 0 bases and 7 bases, there was a span of 11 bases. The CDR3 sequence is 15 residues long. From germline, CDR1 is SGDLS and CDR2 YYNGEE. The CDR3 reads CASSVGDSPNSPLHF. CDR3 DNA sequence: TGTGCCAGCAGCGTAGGAGACAGCCCGAATTCACCCCTCCACTTT. Together with reference TRBV9 and TRBJ1-6, the CDR3 gives the full variable domain: DSGVTQTPKHLITATGQRVTLRCSPRSGDLSVYWYQQSLDQGLQFLIQYYNGEERAKGNILERFSAQQFPDLHSELNLSSLELGDSALYFCASSVGDSPNSPLHFGNGTRLTVT.

This clone is a singleton in its sample. This rearrangement joins TRBV5-4 to TRBJ2-3; TRBD2 agrees at 9 bases. The CDR3 contains 15 residues. CDR1 and CDR2 from the germline V gene are SGHNT and YYREEE (reference sequence). J was trimmed by 3 bases and V by 4 bases; bases with no gene match: 6. This CDR3 is CASSPGGLATDTQYF. As DNA, the CDR3 is TGTGCCAGCAGCCCCGGGGGACTAGCAACAGATACGCAGTATTTT.

This chain joins TRBV7-9 and TRBJ1-1; no clear D. V dropped 4 bases and J dropped 5 bases, with 14 bases sitting between them. Germline CDR1 and CDR2: SEHNR and FQNEAQ (reference sequence). CDR3 length equals 14 residues. Here the CDR3 DNA reads TGTGCCAGCAGCTCGTTTAATGAGGGAACTGAAGCTTTCTTT. This gives the protein CASSSFNEGTEAFF. The variable domain in full, with the rest retrieved from reference TRBV7-9 and TRBJ1-1, is DTGVSQNPRHKITKRGQNVTFRCDPISEHNRLYWYRQTLGQGPEFLTYFQNEAQLEKSRLLSDRFSAERPKGSFSTLEIQRTEQGDSAMYLCASSSFNEGTEAFFGQGTRLTVV.

The V gene is TRBV19, the J gene TRBJ2-1; 14 bases match TRBD2. Trimming removed 1 base from V and 10 bases from J; junction bases left unmatched: 6. In germline, CDR1 is LNHDA, CDR2 SQIVND (reference sequence). This CDR3 is built from 16 residues. CDR3 coding DNA: TGTGCCAGTAGTATAGCCGTGACTAGCGGGAGGGCCGAGCAGTTCTTC. Protein sequence: CASSIAVTSGRAEQFF.

The chain couples TRBV7-2 to TRBJ1-1; no clear D. Trimming removed 0 bases from V and 0 bases from J, with 8 bases in between. Germline V gene data show CDR1 as SGHTA and CDR2 as FQGNSA. The CDR3 is made up of 15 amino acids. The CDR3 loop reads CASSLAFRLNTEAFF. The CDR3 coding sequence is TGTGCCAGCAGCTTAGCGTTCAGGTTGAACACTGAAGCTTTCTTT. Full variable domain (outside the CDR3, taken from reference TRBV7-2 and TRBJ1-1): GAGVSQSPSNKVTEKGKDVELRCDPISGHTALYWYRQSLGQGLEFLIYFQGNSAPDKSGLPSDRFSAERTGGSVSTLTIQRTQQEDSAVYLCASSLAFRLNTEAFFGQGTRLTVV.